This entry lists 17 T cell receptor beta chains sequenced from one sample in a study of shared clonotypes between healthy human individuals. Here immunoSEQ multiplex PCR was the method, and the copy in TCRdb shows in-frame clones only, minus some. The sample includes a few million clones, under 95% of them seen just once. The sequenced sample consisted of naive CD4+ T cells from PBMCs. The subset here: CD45RA+ positively selected. These receptor sequences come from a man aged 18 to 35 in good health. Some clones in this sample may be carry-over from other donors' samples.

This clone occurred once. The rearrangement uses TRBV28 and TRBJ2-7, with D tentatively TRBD2 (6 bases). This CDR3 comprises 15 residues. V dropped 2 bases and J dropped 2 bases, with 13 bases sitting between them. The germline CDR1 and CDR2 sequences are MDHEN and SYDVKM. The chain's CDR3 is CASSLGGTLTYEQYF. In DNA form, the CDR3 reads TGTGCCAGCAGTTTAGGCGGGACCTTAACCTACGAGCAGTACTTC.

This chain joins TRBV30 and TRBJ1-4; D gene unclear. Trimming took 3 bases from V and 8 from J, leaving 13 bases between them. CDR1 GTSNPN and CDR2 SVGIG come from the germline V gene (reference sequence). The CDR3 totals 13 residues. CDR3 coding DNA: TGTGCCTGGAGATACGGGATGAGAGAAAAACTGTTTTTT. Translating gives CAWRYGMREKLFF. The entire variable domain, with the rest obtained from reference TRBV30 and TRBJ1-4, is as follows: SQTIHQWPATLVQPVGSPLSLECTVEGTSNPNLYWYRQAAGRGLQLLFYSVGIGQISSEVPQNLSASRPQDRQFILSSKKLLLSDSGFYLCAWRYGMREKLFFGSGTQLSVL.

The chain uses TRBV19 and TRBJ2-5; D gene uncertain. The germline V and J ends were trimmed by 4 bases and 9 bases, with 6 bases remaining between them. The CDR3 has 10 amino acids. The germline CDR1 and CDR2 sequences are LNHDA and SQIVND (reference sequence). The CDR3 DNA is TGTGCCAGTAGTAATCCCTCCCAGTACTTC. It encodes CASSNPSQYF.

The chain joins TRBV28 to TRBJ2-3; 11 nucleotides line up with TRBD2. V lost 5 bases, J lost 3 bases, and 4 bases stayed unmatched. This CDR3 has 15 residues. Germline loops: CDR1 MDHEN, CDR2 SYDVKM. Here the CDR3 reads CASSTSGGGTDTQYF. CDR3 nucleotide sequence: TGTGCCAGCAGTACTAGCGGGGGAGGTACAGATACGCAGTATTTT.

The chain has TRBV11-2 and TRBJ2-3; no reliable D call. The germline V gene encodes CDR1 SGHAT and CDR2 FQNNGV. V shed 5 bases and J shed 2 bases, with 11 bases lying between them. CDR3 length: 14 residues. The chain's CDR3 is CASSVSTNTDTQYF. CDR3 coding DNA: TGTGCCAGCAGCGTCTCCACTAACACAGATACGCAGTATTTT.

The chain links TRBV19 to TRBJ2-7; 11 nucleotides agree with TRBD1. V lost 1 base to trimming and J lost 4 bases; unmatched junction nucleotides: 15. The CDR3 runs to 19 residues. The germline gives CDR1 LNHDA, CDR2 SQIVND (reference sequence). CDR3 DNA sequence: TGTGCCAGTAGTATAGTCCTCTCAGTCCGGACAGGGGGCTTGTACGAGCAGTACTTC. Translating gives CASSIVLSVRTGGLYEQYF.

The rearrangement joins TRBV5-4 to TRBJ2-3; D uncertain. The CDR3 has 13 residues. Germline V CDR1 and CDR2: SGHNT, YYREEE (reference sequence). V dropped 1 base and J dropped 5 bases, with 8 bases sitting between them. Written as DNA, the CDR3 is TGTGCCAGCAGCTTGCCAGGACGAGATACGCAGTATTTT. Translation gives CASSLPGRDTQYF.

There are a few counts of this clone. Other DNA sequences in this sample translate to the same CDR3. The rearrangement joins TRBV29-1 to TRBJ1-1, with D possibly TRBD1 on 5 matching bases. This CDR3 contains 11 residues. Trimming stripped 4 bases from V and 5 bases from J, with 8 bases between. From germline, CDR1 is SQVTM and CDR2 ANQGSEA. The CDR3 region has the DNA TGCAGCGTTGTCCGGGGGACTGAAGCTTTCTTT. Translated: CSVVRGTEAFF.

This chain joins TRBV5-1 and TRBJ1-4; D may be TRBD1 (5 bases). V gave up 4 bases and J gave up 8 bases, with 12 bases separating them. This CDR3 has 13 residues. Germline V lookup: CDR1 SGHRS, CDR2 YFSETQ. CDR3 protein: CASSPGHGEKLFF. The CDR3 coding sequence is TGCGCCAGCAGCCCAGGACACGGGGAAAAACTGTTTTTT.

The chain employs TRBV30 and TRBJ2-5, with 8 bases lining up with TRBD1. TRBJ2-7 matches the DNA end more closely, so the J call is doubtful. The germline gives CDR1 GTSNPN, CDR2 SVGIG (reference sequence). CDR3 length: 13 amino acids. CDR3 coding DNA: TGTGCCTGGCAGACAGGGGACTCCTACGAGCAGTACTTC. Translation: CAWQTGDSYEQYF.

J is TRBJ2-3 and V is TRBV6-1, with 9 bases matching TRBD2. CDR3 size: 14 residues. CDR1 and CDR2 from the germline V gene are MNHNS and SASEGT. V shed 6 bases, J shed 5 bases, and the junction held 6 bases outside the gene matches. The DNA of the CDR3 is TGTGCCAGCAGGTGGCGGGAGGGCCTAGATACGCAGTATTTT. Protein sequence: CASRWREGLDTQYF.

This chain uses TRBV7-3 with TRBJ2-3, with D possibly TRBD1 on 5 matching bases. The CDR3 is made up of 16 amino acids. Germline-derived CDR1 and CDR2 are SGHTA and FQGTGA. The V gene lost 3 bases and the J gene lost 4 bases, with 17 bases spanning the gap. CDR3 nucleotides: TGTGCCAGCAGCTTGGGTAGGGGTTCAGAGTCAGATACGCAGTATTTT. The encoded protein is CASSLGRGSESDTQYF.

V usage is TRBV19 and J usage is TRBJ2-2; a possible D gene is TRBD1 (6 bases). Trimming took off 10 bases at V and 0 bases at J, with 12 bases between the two ends. Looked up from germline, CDR1 is LNHDA and CDR2 is SQIVND (reference sequence). CDR3 length: 14 residues. CDR3 DNA sequence: TGTGCCACCTCAGGGGCGCCGAACACCGGGGAGCTGTTTTTT. It specifies CATSGAPNTGELFF.

This chain connects TRBV15 to TRBJ1-2; the D is unclear. V was pared by 0 bases and J by 5 bases, with 7 bases between. This CDR3 has 13 residues. Germline values: CDR1 LNHNV, CDR2 YYDKDF (reference sequence). The DNA for the CDR3 is TGTGCCACCAGCAGAGATAGGCCGTATGGCTACACCTTC. Translating gives CATSRDRPYGYTF. Using reference TRBV15 and TRBJ1-2 for the parts outside the CDR3, the full variable domain is DAMVIQNPRYQVTQFGKPVTLSCSQTLNHNVMYWYQQKSSQAPKLLFHYYDKDFNNEADTPDNFQSRRPNTSFCFLDIRSPGLGDTAMYLCATSRDRPYGYTFGSGTRLTVV.

The rearrangement uses TRBV29-1 and TRBJ1-5; D is unresolved. The CDR3 runs 13 residues. V lost 4 bases to trimming and J lost 0 bases, with 7 bases between them. Germline values: CDR1 SQVTM, CDR2 ANQGSEA. The CDR3 DNA follows: TGCAGCGTTGCTGACGGTAGCAATCAGCCCCAGCATTTT. Amino acid sequence: CSVADGSNQPQHF.

The chain uses TRBV6-4 and TRBJ2-5, with D maybe TRBD1 (6 bases). The J call may be incorrect, as the DNA end agrees better with TRBJ2-7. The germline CDR1 and CDR2 sequences are MRHNA and SNTAGT. The CDR3 is made up of 14 amino acids. The CDR3 DNA is TGTGCCAGCAGTGTAACAGGGTTATCCTACGAGCAGTACTTC. Encoded protein: CASSVTGLSYEQYF.

V usage is TRBV10-3 and J usage is TRBJ2-7, with 9 bases aligning to TRBD1. Germline V CDR1 and CDR2: ENHRY, SYGVKD. The CDR3 totals 15 residues. V lost 0 bases to trimming and J lost 0 bases; unmatched junction nucleotides: 0. DNA for the CDR3: TGTGCCATCAGTGAGTCGACAGGGGGCTCCTACGAGCAGTACTTC. As protein: CAISESTGGSYEQYF.